This paragraph reports one TCR beta chain. Its antigen is still unknown. Nothing much larger sits one base from this clone, and base qualities are not available. Participants in the prospective study were aged roughly 18 to 100 years, lived in 24 United States geographic areas, and enrolled through a virtual design. In the prospective study, participants were assigned to cohorts based on the clinical history participants reported in a screening survey and a study questionnaire. A participant counted as exposed if, within 2 weeks of entering the study, that participant had been in contact with someone who had a PCR-confirmed or clinician-diagnosed COVID-19 case. Mobile phlebotomists in the prospective study collected whole blood, serum and a nasopharyngeal or oropharyngeal swab from every participant. Prospective study participants could optionally give additional blood draws and questionnaires over an approximately two-month period. Blood samples from the prospective study were shipped frozen or at room temperature prior to DNA extraction.

TCRbeta CDR3 regions were amplified from genomic DNA by means of the immunoSEQ Assay, a bias-controlled multiplex PCR. As for the authors' bioinformatics: Within the assay, amplification of reference gene primers was used to estimate how many nucleated cells each sample contained. Sequence reads were collapsed and filtered to measure the absolute abundance of every unique TCRbeta CDR3 rearrangement. For each sample, productive Simpson clonality was calculated by taking the square root of Simpson's diversity index across productive rearrangements. TCRdb stores this immuneACCESS table with in-frame sequences only. Part of the clones is absent; in the studies checked, under half of the shortfall reflects unresolved V genes, and no reason is known for the rest. V and J calls plus clone size are reproduced from that table; the DNA served to infer D and trimming. The sample includes roughly 190,000 clones, with 84% observed a single time. Clones ranked in the top ten supply 3% to 3.5% of the sample.

These data come from a study of blood T cell repertoires in COVID-19 (dated by TCRdb to 2018 to 2021). Regarding the study in general: Samples covering the acute and convalescent phases of COVID-19 were provided by collaborators in the United States, Italy and Spain. The material from the prospective study consisted of cDNA or gDNA derived from T cells, B-cell-depleted T cells, or PBMCs. Subjects who had been exposed to COVID-19, were actively infected with it, or had recovered from it provided the deeply sampled blood TCRbeta repertoires that made up the dataset. The repertoires were released in a freely available public database intended as a resource for research on the immune response to SARS-CoV-2. Samples were obtained from the ongoing ImmuneRACE study (first 160 participants) and from about 1,300 subjects provided by 6 global collaborators. Nearly every sample came with metadata listing a de-identified subject ID, COVID-19 status, age in years and sex. HLA class I and class II types, where available, came from metadata supplied by the sample provider rather than from assay-based typing. General study outcomes and caveats: The quantity of clinical and demographic metadata differed by source and by participant and was supplied without curation.

CDR1 and CDR2 were assigned from the germline V gene (reference sequence) as SEHNR and FQNEAQ. Trimming leaves V shorter by 4 bases and J shorter by 5 bases, with the junction holding 6 bases beyond the gene matches. From the cysteine through the phenylalanine, the CDR3 covers 15 amino acids. Just the 45-base CDR3 DNA is kept, in frame starting at base 1. This clonotype was obtained from a woman aged 25 to 45 who had been exposed to COVID-19. The V and J segments used are TRBV7-9 and TRBJ2-3, and 10 junctional nucleotides match TRBD2. Source material: PBMCs or T cells enriched from blood (not recorded which). The CDR3 region: CASSYLAGVVDTQYF. The bases are TGTGCCAGCAGCTACCTAGCGGGGGTCGTAGATACGCAGTATTTT. With the rest looked up from the reference TRBV7-9 and TRBJ2-3 genes rather than sequenced, the full variable domain is DTGVSQNPRHKITKRGQNVTFRCDPISEHNRLYWYRQTLGQGPEFLTYFQNEAQLEKSRLLSDRFSAERPKGSFSTLEIQRTEQGDSAMYLCASSYLAGVVDTQYFGPGTRLTVL.